A single sample is the source of the 29 T cell receptor beta chains below, sequenced in a study of graft-versus-host responses after intestinal transplantation. For these receptors, no antigen is known. The repertoire was sequenced with immunoSEQ multiplex PCR; TCRdb's copy has only in-frame clones and lacks some. Altogether about 71,000 clones are present, about 90% being singletons, with the ten largest covering about 1.3%. Sample: unstimulated CD8+ T cells sorted from spleen or lymph node cells, taken before intestinal transplant. Receptors were obtained from a human donor who received an intestinal transplant.

The rearrangement uses TRBV29-1 and TRBJ1-2; TRBD1 is a possible D gene (6 bases). V was trimmed by 0 bases and J by 8 bases, leaving 16 bases between them. The length of the CDR3 is 14 residues. Germline CDR1 SQVTM, CDR2 ANQGSEA. This chain's CDR3 is CSVEDRTAIGGYTF. CDR3 nucleotides: TGCAGCGTTGAAGATAGGACAGCCATTGGCGGCTACACCTTC.

The chain couples TRBV9 to TRBJ2-1; D is uncertain. The V gene lost 0 bases and the J gene lost 14 bases, with 3 bases spanning the gap. CDR1 is SGDLS and CDR2 is YYNGEE in the germline V gene. The CDR3 runs to 9 residues. CDR3 nucleotides: TGTGCCAGCAGCGTAGCAAAGTTCTTC. Translated: CASSVAKFF. The variable domain in full, completed from reference TRBV9 and TRBJ2-1, reads DSGVTQTPKHLITATGQRVTLRCSPRSGDLSVYWYQQSLDQGLQFLIQYYNGEERAKGNILERFSAQQFPDLHSELNLSSLELGDSALYFCASSVAKFFGPGTRLTVL.

The gene calls are TRBV5-6 and TRBJ1-5; no clear D gene. Germline loops: CDR1 SGHDT, CDR2 YYEEEE. With 0 bases removed from V and 3 bases from J, the gap between germline ends came to 10 bases. The CDR3 contains 15 residues. Here the CDR3 reads CASSLGSGFNQPQHF. DNA of the CDR3: TGTGCCAGCAGCTTGGGGAGCGGATTCAATCAGCCCCAGCATTTT.

Only a few counts were recorded for this clone. The chain is built from TRBV6-5 and TRBJ1-2, with TRBD1 matching over 7 bases. The CDR3 sequence is 15 residues long. Germline CDR1 is MNHEY and CDR2 is SVGAGI. Losses at the gene ends were 3 bases for V and 2 bases for J; bases not matched to a gene: 6. CDR3 sequence reads: CASSYSSGGNYGYTF. CDR3 nucleotide sequence: TGTGCCAGCAGTTATTCTTCAGGGGGAAACTATGGCTACACCTTC.

The chain combines TRBV7-9 with TRBJ1-2; 7 bases align to TRBD1. The CDR3 extends over 15 amino acids. Germline CDR1 is SEHNR and CDR2 is FQNEAQ (reference sequence). V was clipped by 5 bases and J by 4 bases; unmatched bases: 10. This CDR3 is CASSHPDRAAYGYTF. The CDR3 DNA is TGTGCCAGCAGCCACCCTGACAGGGCCGCCTATGGCTACACCTTC.

The rearrangement joins TRBV2 to TRBJ1-4, with D uncertain. The CDR3 is made up of 13 amino acids. Trimming took 8 bases from V and 0 from J, leaving 7 bases between them. CDR1 is SNHLY and CDR2 is FYNNEI in the germline V gene. For the CDR3, the DNA is TGTGCCAGCCTAGGTGCAACTAATGAAAAACTGTTTTTT. Its protein product is CASLGATNEKLFF.

The chain is built from TRBV4-1 and TRBJ2-7; 7 bases are a match to TRBD2. The CDR3 runs to 13 residues. Germline-derived CDR1 and CDR2 are MGHRA and YSYEKL. V lost 0 bases, J lost 5 bases, and 1 base stayed unmatched. As DNA, the CDR3 is TGCGCCAGCAGCCAAGAACGGGGGGACGAGCAGTACTTC. It specifies CASSQERGDEQYF.

The V and J genes are TRBV7-9 and TRBJ1-1, with no clear D. V lost 7 bases and J 1 base, leaving 13 bases between the germline ends. Per germline, CDR1 SEHNR and CDR2 FQNEAQ (reference sequence). The CDR3 is 14 amino acids. CDR3 protein: CASTLLVGNTEAFF. The CDR3, as DNA: TGTGCCAGCACTCTATTGGTCGGGAACACTGAAGCTTTCTTT. Drawing the rest from reference TRBV7-9 and TRBJ1-1, the complete variable domain is DTGVSQNPRHKITKRGQNVTFRCDPISEHNRLYWYRQTLGQGPEFLTYFQNEAQLEKSRLLSDRFSAERPKGSFSTLEIQRTEQGDSAMYLCASTLLVGNTEAFFGQGTRLTVV.

The chain couples TRBV9 to TRBJ1-4; D is ambiguous. The CDR3 sequence is 17 residues long. The V end was cut by 4 bases, the J end by 3 bases, with 19 bases between. CDR1 SGDLS and CDR2 YYNGEE come from the germline V gene. The CDR3, as DNA: TGTGCCAGCAGCCCCCGCCTCGGCCGAGGAGCTAATGAAAAACTGTTTTTT. Its translation is CASSPRLGRGANEKLFF.

The chain is built from TRBV13 and TRBJ2-7, with a tentative D call TRBD1 (5 bases). The CDR3 totals 13 residues. Germline CDR1 is PRHDT and CDR2 is FYEKMQ (reference sequence). Trimming pared 3 bases from V and 4 bases from J, leaving 10 bases between. The CDR3, as DNA: TGTGCCAGCAGCTTTCAGGGTCGGTACGAGCAGTACTTC. Its translation: CASSFQGRYEQYF.

The chain couples TRBV4-1 to TRBJ2-2; TRBD2 is a possible D gene (6 bases). Trimming shortened V by 3 bases and J by 5 bases, and 13 bases separated the two germline ends. The germline V gene has CDR1 MGHRA and CDR2 YSYEKL. CDR3 length equals 15 residues. This chain's CDR3 is CASSQRGAVTGELFF. CDR3 sequence (DNA): TGCGCCAGCAGCCAGCGGGGCGCAGTGACCGGGGAGCTGTTTTTT.

This chain uses TRBV27 with TRBJ2-7; 9 bases are a match to TRBD2. With V trimmed by 2 bases and J by 4 bases, 3 bases remained unmatched. In germline, CDR1 is MNHEY, CDR2 SMNVEV (reference sequence). The CDR3 consists of 14 residues. The CDR3 protein is CASSLGGGVYEQYF. The CDR3 coding sequence is TGTGCCAGCAGTTTAGGCGGGGGGGTTTACGAGCAGTACTTC.

V gene TRBV6-6 combines with J gene TRBJ1-1; 9 bases match TRBD1. The CDR3 has 15 residues. V dropped 5 bases and J dropped 5; count of bases not matched to a gene: 9. In germline, CDR1 is MNHNY, CDR2 SVGAGI (reference sequence). The CDR3 sequence is CASSHPTGGKTEAFF. DNA for the CDR3: TGTGCCAGCAGTCATCCGACAGGGGGGAAAACTGAAGCTTTCTTT.

This chain connects TRBV7-9 to TRBJ2-1, with D hard to call. This CDR3 comprises 17 residues. The ends were cut back, 6 bases at V and 6 bases at J, with 24 bases in the middle. Germline CDR1 and CDR2: SEHNR and FQNEAQ (reference sequence). CDR3 amino acids: CASRELQNRLIGNEQFF. The CDR3 region has the DNA TGTGCCAGCAGAGAACTCCAAAACCGTCTGATTGGCAATGAGCAGTTCTTC.

The CDR3 coding sequence is TGTGCCAGCAGTTTATGGGCGGGACTAGAAGACAATGAGCAGTTCTTC. Its translation: CASSLWAGLEDNEQFF. The V and J genes are TRBV27 and TRBJ2-1; 8 bases line up with TRBD2. This CDR3 has 16 amino acids. V was pared by 1 base and J by 5 bases, with 7 bases of the junction left unmatched. From germline, CDR1 is MNHEY and CDR2 SMNVEV (reference sequence).

This CDR3 reads CASSSITGSPSTDTQYF. The DNA of the CDR3 is TGTGCCAGCAGCTCAATAACAGGGTCGCCTTCCACAGATACGCAGTATTTT. The genes are TRBV7-9 and TRBJ2-3; tentatively, D is TRBD1 (6 bases). Germline CDR1 reads SEHNR; CDR2 reads FQNEAQ (reference sequence). Between the trimmed V and J ends, which lost 4 bases and 2 bases, there was a span of 19 bases. The CDR3 runs to 17 residues.

This chain uses TRBV29-1 with TRBJ1-3, with D hard to call. Germline loops: CDR1 SQVTM, CDR2 ANQGSEA. Between the trimmed V and J ends, which lost 1 base and 4 bases, there was a span of 11 bases. CDR3 length: 14 amino acids. The CDR3 region is CSVEGFGVGNTIYF. In DNA, the CDR3 is TGCAGCGTTGAAGGGTTTGGAGTAGGAAACACCATATATTTT.

This clone was recorded only once. V gene TRBV7-6 combines with J gene TRBJ2-5, with 14 bases that match TRBD2. The CDR3 sequence is 16 residues long. V dropped 5 bases and J dropped 2; count of bases not matched to a gene: 4. Germline loops: CDR1 SGHVS, CDR2 FNYEAQ. CDR3 in DNA: TGTGCCAGCAGCCCGCGGACTAGCGGGGGGCAAGAGACCCAGTACTTC. Translating gives CASSPRTSGGQETQYF.

J is TRBJ2-7 and V is TRBV19, with D possibly matching TRBD2 (6 bases). The CDR3 is made up of 14 amino acids. Looked up from germline, CDR1 is LNHDA and CDR2 is SQIVND (reference sequence). Between the trimmed V and J ends, which lost 4 bases and 3 bases, there was a span of 13 bases. The CDR3 DNA reads as TGTGCCAGTAGTACTAACGGAGGGATCTACGAGCAGTACTTC. This encodes CASSTNGGIYEQYF.

The chain recombines TRBV9 with TRBJ1-5, with D maybe TRBD1 (6 bases). CDR3 size: 14 residues. From germline, CDR1 is SGDLS and CDR2 YYNGEE. The V and J ends lost 4 bases and 3 bases respectively, with 11 bases between them. The CDR3 DNA follows: TGTGCCAGCAGCACAACAGGGACCAATCAGCCCCAGCATTTT. Translated, it gives CASSTTGTNQPQHF.

J is TRBJ2-7 and V is TRBV9; TRBD2 might be the D (6 bases). V was cut by 4 bases and J by 2 bases, with 16 bases left in between. The CDR3 runs to 15 residues. Germline V gene data show CDR1 as SGDLS and CDR2 as YYNGEE. In DNA, the CDR3 is TGTGCCAGCAGCCCTGGAGCGGGTCCTCCCTACGAGCAGTACTTC. The encoded protein is CASSPGAGPPYEQYF.

V is TRBV27 and J is TRBJ2-4; 9 nucleotides line up with TRBD1. V lost 3 bases, J lost 8 bases, and 5 bases stayed unmatched. The CDR3 loop spans 14 amino acids. The germline gives CDR1 MNHEY, CDR2 SMNVEV (reference sequence). This CDR3 reads CASSFSGQGDIQYF. In DNA form, the CDR3 reads TGTGCCAGCAGTTTCTCGGGACAGGGAGACATTCAGTACTTC.

The chain recombines TRBV7-2 with TRBJ1-2; 7 bases agree with TRBD1. The CDR3 runs to 14 residues. V gave up 0 bases and J gave up 8 bases; unmatched junction bases: 6. In germline, CDR1 is SGHTA, CDR2 FQGNSA. The CDR3 is CASSLARGTEGYTF. The CDR3 region has the DNA TGTGCCAGCAGCTTAGCGAGGGGGACAGAAGGCTACACCTTC.

The chain uses TRBV7-6 and TRBJ2-7; 10 bases are shared with TRBD2. The CDR3 is 17 residues long. The ends lost 1 base at V and 2 bases at J; junction bases unmatched: 8. CDR1 is SGHVS and CDR2 is FNYEAQ in the germline V gene. CDR3 region: CASSLERLAGATYEQYF. CDR3 coding DNA: TGTGCCAGCAGCTTAGAGAGGCTAGCGGGGGCGACCTACGAGCAGTACTTC. The complete variable domain, with remaining parts taken from reference TRBV7-6 and TRBJ2-7, reads GAGVSQSPRYKVTKRGQDVALRCDPISGHVSLYWYRQALGQGPEFLTYFNYEAQQDKSGLPNDRFSAERPEGSISTLTIQRTEQRDSAMYRCASSLERLAGATYEQYFGPGTRLTVT.

This clone appeared a single time. The chain has TRBV10-1 and TRBJ2-2; 9 bases line up with TRBD1. The CDR3 length is 18 residues. V shed 3 bases, J shed 1 base, and the junction held 9 bases outside the gene matches. CDR1 and CDR2 from the germline V gene are WNHNN and SYGVQD (reference sequence). The CDR3 reads CASSDAGTGWLNTGELFF. The CDR3 DNA reads TGCGCCAGCAGTGATGCCGGGACAGGGTGGTTGAACACCGGGGAGCTGTTTTTT.

The V call is TRBV6-5, the J call TRBJ2-5; maybe TRBD2 (6 bases). V was cut by 5 bases and J by 4 bases, with 14 bases left in between. Germline lookup yields CDR1 MNHEY and CDR2 SVGAGI. CDR3 length equals 14 residues. The CDR3 here is CASSTSSVGETQYF. The CDR3 DNA reads TGTGCCAGCAGTACCTCTAGCGTAGGAGAGACCCAGTACTTC.

The chain joins TRBV12-5 to TRBJ1-3; D is possibly TRBD1 (6 bases). The germline V gene encodes CDR1 LGHNT and CDR2 FRNRAP. The length of the CDR3 is 16 residues. Trimming removed 6 bases from V and 0 bases from J, with 15 bases in between. This CDR3 is CASGPTPGASGNTIYF. The CDR3 nucleotides are TGTGCTAGTGGCCCAACCCCAGGGGCCTCTGGAAACACCATATATTTT.

The chain uses TRBV7-2 and TRBJ2-7; 8 bases agree with TRBD2. Germline V lookup: CDR1 SGHTA, CDR2 FQGNSA. The J segment lost 3 bases and the V segment lost 3 bases, leaving 4 bases of the junction unmatched. The CDR3 totals 14 residues. The CDR3 coding sequence is TGTGCCAGCAGCTTGCCCGGGGGGGGCTACGAGCAGTACTTC. The encoded protein is CASSLPGGGYEQYF.

This clone was seen once. The J gene is TRBJ2-7, the V gene TRBV18, with 8 bases matching TRBD1. Trimming at V came to 4 bases and at J to 1 base, leaving 9 bases not matched to a gene. This CDR3 region has 16 residues. The germline gives CDR1 KGHSH, CDR2 LQKENI. The CDR3 reads CASSRNPGQASYEQYF. CDR3 nucleotide sequence: TGTGCCAGCTCACGAAATCCGGGACAGGCATCCTACGAGCAGTACTTC.